Listed below are T cell receptor beta chains from one sample, sequenced in a study of shared clonotypes between healthy human individuals. Profiling relied on immunoSEQ multiplex PCR, and the TCRdb table lists in-frame clones only, not all of them. The data show 470,000 or so clones, about 72% seen once. The material sequenced was PBMCs. Receptors were obtained from a woman between 35 and 50 years old in good health. Some clones in this sample may be carry-over from other donors' samples. Each CDR3 is given with its conserved first and last residue. A D gene is named only where the DNA matches it firmly. Clone size is stated in some rows and not others, as once, few, many or a class when expanded.

D gene: TRBD2
clone size: -
V gene: TRBV30
J gene: TRBJ2-7
CDR3 protein: CAWSRASGSTRREQYF
CDR3 DNA: TGTGCCTGGAGTAGGGCTAGCGGGAGTACTAGGAGGGAGCAGTACTTC

D gene: -
clone size: -
V gene: TRBV30
J gene: TRBJ1-2
CDR3 protein: CAWSGGGVGFSGYTF
CDR3 DNA: TGTGCCTGGAGTGGGGGAGGCGTTGGCTTCTCTGGCTACACCTTC

D gene: TRBD2
clone size: few
V gene: TRBV18
J gene: TRBJ2-1
CDR3 protein: CASSGTSGRPGSLEQFF
CDR3 DNA: TGTGCCAGCTCAGGGACTAGCGGGAGGCCGGGGTCCCTTGAGCAGTTCTTC

D gene: -
clone size: once
V gene: TRBV7-9
J gene: TRBJ2-1
CDR3 protein: CASSLAHPNPRYNEQFF
CDR3 DNA: TGTGCCAGCAGCTTAGCCCACCCTAACCCCCGTTACAATGAGCAGTTCTTC

D gene: -
clone size: once
V gene: TRBV21-1
J gene: TRBJ2-7
CDR3 protein: CASSKPAYEQYF
CDR3 DNA: TGTGCCAGCAGCAAACCCGCCTACGAGCAGTACTTC

D gene: TRBD1
clone size: -
V gene: TRBV6-5
J gene: TRBJ1-2
CDR3 protein: CASSYGRGYGYTF
CDR3 DNA: TGTGCCAGCAGTTACGGCAGGGGGTATGGCTACACCTTC

D gene: -
clone size: many
V gene: TRBV29-1
J gene: TRBJ2-6
CDR3 protein: CSVDGSGANVLTF
CDR3 DNA: TGCAGCGTTGATGGCTCTGGGGCCAACGTCCTGACTTTC

D gene: TRBD2
clone size: -
V gene: TRBV4-2
J gene: TRBJ2-7
CDR3 protein: CASSQVTSGISYEQYF
CDR3 DNA: TGTGCCAGCAGCCAAGTGACTAGCGGGATTTCCTACGAGCAGTACTTC

D gene: TRBD2
clone size: -
V gene: TRBV27
J gene: TRBJ2-5
CDR3 protein: CASSFNWRGLQETQYF
CDR3 DNA: TGTGCCAGCAGTTTCAACTGGCGGGGACTACAAGAGACCCAGTACTTC

D gene: -
clone size: -
V gene: TRBV7-2
J gene: TRBJ2-7
CDR3 protein: CASSLGPGLAYEQYF
CDR3 DNA: TGTGCCAGCAGCTTAGGGCCCGGACTGGCCTACGAGCAGTACTTC

D gene: -
clone size: few
V gene: TRBV5-4
J gene: TRBJ1-5
CDR3 protein: CASSSWGDRNQPQHF
CDR3 DNA: TGTGCCAGCAGCTCCTGGGGAGATCGCAATCAGCCCCAGCATTTT

D gene: -
clone size: -
V gene: TRBV28
J gene: TRBJ2-1
CDR3 protein: CASRSRDDYNEQFF
CDR3 DNA: TGTGCCAGCAGATCTCGGGACGACTACAATGAGCAGTTCTTC

D gene: -
clone size: -
V gene: TRBV5-1
J gene: TRBJ2-3
CDR3 protein: CASSLDRPQDTQYF
CDR3 DNA: TGCGCCAGCAGCTTGGACAGACCACAAGATACGCAGTATTTT

D gene: TRBD2
clone size: -
V gene: TRBV4-1
J gene: TRBJ2-7
CDR3 protein: CASSPYKTYSGSTSYEQYF
CDR3 DNA: TGCGCCAGCAGCCCTTATAAAACCTATAGCGGGAGCACCTCCTACGAGCAGTACTTC

D gene: -
clone size: -
V gene: TRBV21-1
J gene: TRBJ1-4
CDR3 protein: CASGHPEGGPYEKLFF
CDR3 DNA: TGTGCCAGCGGCCACCCGGAGGGGGGACCTTATGAAAAACTGTTTTTT

D gene: -
clone size: -
V gene: TRBV19
J gene: TRBJ2-1
CDR3 protein: CASSIGVGDGWNEQFF
CDR3 DNA: TGTGCCAGTAGTATCGGGGTAGGGGACGGGTGGAATGAGCAGTTCTTC

D gene: -
clone size: -
V gene: TRBV5-6
J gene: TRBJ1-2
CDR3 protein: CASSLGRGFNYGYTF
CDR3 DNA: TGTGCCAGCAGCTTGGGGCGGGGTTTTAACTATGGCTACACCTTC

D gene: -
clone size: -
V gene: TRBV4-1
J gene: TRBJ1-2
CDR3 protein: CASSQLREGYGYTF
CDR3 DNA: TGCGCCAGCAGCCAACTTCGGGAGGGATATGGCTACACCTTC

D gene: -
clone size: -
V gene: TRBV5-5
J gene: TRBJ2-7
CDR3 protein: CASSLEDPGDYEQYF
CDR3 DNA: TGTGCCAGCAGCTTGGAGGATCCAGGGGACTACGAGCAGTACTTC

D gene: -
clone size: few
V gene: TRBV19
J gene: TRBJ1-5
CDR3 protein: CASAMPHQPQHF
CDR3 DNA: TGTGCCAGTGCGATGCCCCATCAGCCCCAGCATTTT

D gene: -
clone size: -
V gene: TRBV6-5
J gene: TRBJ2-2
CDR3 protein: CASSYSSVNTGELFF
CDR3 DNA: TGTGCCAGCAGTTACTCTTCAGTGAACACCGGGGAGCTGTTTTTT

D gene: -
clone size: once
V gene: TRBV5-4
J gene: TRBJ2-7
CDR3 protein: CASSSTTDSYEQYF
CDR3 DNA: TGTGCCAGCAGCTCGACGACAGACTCCTACGAGCAGTACTTC

D gene: TRBD1
clone size: -
V gene: TRBV27
J gene: TRBJ2-7
CDR3 protein: CASSFGDRATYEQYF
CDR3 DNA: TGTGCCAGCAGTTTTGGGGACAGGGCGACCTACGAGCAGTACTTC

D gene: TRBD1
clone size: -
V gene: TRBV5-6
J gene: TRBJ1-1
CDR3 protein: CASSSLDRASAFF
CDR3 DNA: TGTGCCAGCAGCTCCCTGGACAGGGCATCAGCTTTCTTT

D gene: -
clone size: once
V gene: TRBV10-3
J gene: TRBJ2-1
CDR3 protein: CAISESGQISYNEQFF
CDR3 DNA: TGTGCCATCAGTGAGTCGGGGCAGATATCCTACAATGAGCAGTTCTTC

D gene: -
clone size: -
V gene: TRBV29-1
J gene: TRBJ2-1
CDR3 protein: CSVAPTRLSYNEQFF
CDR3 DNA: TGCAGCGTTGCACCGACTAGATTATCCTACAATGAGCAGTTCTTC

D gene: TRBD2
clone size: -
V gene: TRBV10-2
J gene: TRBJ2-1
CDR3 protein: CASSEAGGPHNEQFF
CDR3 DNA: TGCGCCAGCAGTGAGGCGGGAGGGCCCCACAATGAGCAGTTCTTC

D gene: -
clone size: -
V gene: TRBV7-3
J gene: TRBJ2-3
CDR3 protein: CASSTMGSSRITDTQYF
CDR3 DNA: TGTGCCAGCAGTACTATGGGGTCGTCACGAATCACAGATACGCAGTATTTT

D gene: -
clone size: -
V gene: TRBV7-9
J gene: TRBJ2-5
CDR3 protein: CASSHRTQETQYF
CDR3 DNA: TGTGCCAGCAGCCACAGGACTCAAGAGACCCAGTACTTC

D gene: -
clone size: -
V gene: TRBV7-2
J gene: TRBJ2-2
CDR3 protein: CASSSPGGGASNTGELFF
CDR3 DNA: TGTGCCAGCAGCTCCCCCGGTGGCGGGGCGTCGAACACCGGGGAGCTGTTTTTT

D gene: -
clone size: -
V gene: TRBV28
J gene: TRBJ2-7
CDR3 protein: CASSPPPSYEQYF
CDR3 DNA: TGTGCCAGCAGTCCCCCCCCGAGCTACGAGCAGTACTTC

D gene: -
clone size: -
V gene: TRBV28
J gene: TRBJ1-5
CDR3 protein: CASSLARVEKAQHF
CDR3 DNA: TGTGCCAGCAGTTTAGCCAGGGTTGAAAAGGCCCAGCATTTT

D gene: -
clone size: -
V gene: TRBV19
J gene: TRBJ2-6
CDR3 protein: CASRQIGAVSSGANVLTF
CDR3 DNA: TGTGCCAGTAGGCAGATTGGGGCGGTGAGCTCTGGGGCCAACGTCCTGACTTTC

D gene: TRBD1
clone size: few
V gene: TRBV28
J gene: TRBJ1-2
CDR3 protein: CASSFSGTAAHYGYTF
CDR3 DNA: TGTGCCAGCAGTTTCTCCGGGACAGCAGCCCACTATGGCTACACCTTC

D gene: TRBD1
clone size: -
V gene: TRBV30
J gene: TRBJ2-2
CDR3 protein: CAWDRGSNTGELFF
CDR3 DNA: TGTGCCTGGGACAGGGGTTCGAACACCGGGGAGCTGTTTTTT

D gene: TRBD1
clone size: -
V gene: TRBV11-2
J gene: TRBJ2-7
CDR3 protein: CASSSSDRADHEQYF
CDR3 DNA: TGTGCCAGCAGCTCGTCAGACAGGGCCGATCACGAGCAGTACTTC

D gene: -
clone size: -
V gene: TRBV4-1
J gene: TRBJ2-5
CDR3 protein: CASSRGRGARGETQYF
CDR3 DNA: TGCGCCAGCAGCCGTGGCCGGGGGGCGCGGGGAGAGACCCAGTACTTC

D gene: TRBD2
clone size: -
V gene: TRBV4-1
J gene: TRBJ2-2
CDR3 protein: CASSTRTSGRGTGELFF
CDR3 DNA: TGCGCCAGCAGCACTCGGACCAGCGGGAGGGGAACCGGGGAGCTGTTTTTT

D gene: -
clone size: -
V gene: TRBV28
J gene: TRBJ2-3
CDR3 protein: CASSGTGLDTQYF
CDR3 DNA: TGTGCCAGCAGTGGCACAGGGCTGGATACGCAGTATTTT

D gene: -
clone size: -
V gene: TRBV27
J gene: TRBJ1-5
CDR3 protein: CASNEIETGDSNQPQHF
CDR3 DNA: TGTGCCAGCAATGAGATTGAGACAGGTGATAGCAATCAGCCCCAGCATTTT

D gene: TRBD1
clone size: -
V gene: TRBV7-8
J gene: TRBJ1-2
CDR3 protein: CASSPDRDPYGYTF
CDR3 DNA: TGTGCCAGCAGCCCAGACAGGGACCCATATGGCTACACCTTC